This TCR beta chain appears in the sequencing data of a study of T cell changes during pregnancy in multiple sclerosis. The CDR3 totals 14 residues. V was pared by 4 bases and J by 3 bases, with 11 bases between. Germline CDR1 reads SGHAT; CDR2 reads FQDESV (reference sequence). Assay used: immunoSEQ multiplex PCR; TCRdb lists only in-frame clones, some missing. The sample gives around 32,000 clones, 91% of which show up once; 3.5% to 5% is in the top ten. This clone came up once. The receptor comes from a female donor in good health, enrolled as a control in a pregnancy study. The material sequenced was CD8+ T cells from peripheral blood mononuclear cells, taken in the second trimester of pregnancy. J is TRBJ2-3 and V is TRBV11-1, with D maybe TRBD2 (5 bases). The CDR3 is CASSSEEFTDTQYF. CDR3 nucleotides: TGTGCCAGCAGCTCGGAGGAGTTTACAGATACGCAGTATTTT.